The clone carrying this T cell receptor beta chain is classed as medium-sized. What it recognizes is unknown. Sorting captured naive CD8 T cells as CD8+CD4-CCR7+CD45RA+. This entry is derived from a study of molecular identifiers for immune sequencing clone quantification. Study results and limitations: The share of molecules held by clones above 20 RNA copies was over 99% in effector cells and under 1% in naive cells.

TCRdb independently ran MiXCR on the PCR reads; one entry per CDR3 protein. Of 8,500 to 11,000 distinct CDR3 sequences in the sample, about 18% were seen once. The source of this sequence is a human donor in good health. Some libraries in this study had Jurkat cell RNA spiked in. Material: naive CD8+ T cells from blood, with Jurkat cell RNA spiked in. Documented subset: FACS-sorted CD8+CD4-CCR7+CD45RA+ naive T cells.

CDR3: CASSIDRLAGNEQFF. CDR3 nucleotides: TGTGCCAGTAGTATAGACCGACTAGCGGGGAATGAGCAGTTCTTC. This chain connects TRBV19 to TRBJ2-1, with 11 bases fitting TRBD2. J gave up 7 bases and V 0 bases, and 2 bases lay outside the gene matches. Germline CDR1 LNHDA, CDR2 SQIVND (reference sequence). CDR3 size: 15 residues.